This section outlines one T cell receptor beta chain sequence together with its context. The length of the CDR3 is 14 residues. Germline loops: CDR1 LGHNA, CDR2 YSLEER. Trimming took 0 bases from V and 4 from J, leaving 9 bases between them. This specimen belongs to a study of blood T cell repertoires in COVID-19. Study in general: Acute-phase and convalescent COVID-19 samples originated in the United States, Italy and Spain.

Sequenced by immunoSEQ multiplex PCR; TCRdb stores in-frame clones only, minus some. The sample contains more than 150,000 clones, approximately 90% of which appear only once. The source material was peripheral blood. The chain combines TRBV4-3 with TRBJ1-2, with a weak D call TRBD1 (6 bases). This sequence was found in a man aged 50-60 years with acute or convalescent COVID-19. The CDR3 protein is CASSQEYRVYGYTF. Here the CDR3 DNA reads TGCGCCAGCAGCCAAGAATACAGGGTCTATGGCTACACCTTC.